The 5 T cell receptor beta chains presented below share a single source sample, sequenced in a study of blood T cell repertoires in COVID-19. The repertoire was sequenced with immunoSEQ multiplex PCR; TCRdb's copy has only in-frame clones and lacks some. The table lists fewer than 600,000 clones, approximately 88% of them singletons. Sequencing was carried out using PBMCs or T cells enriched from blood (not recorded which). These receptors all stem from a woman aged 40 to 50 who had recovered from COVID-19.

V and J are TRBV24-1 and TRBJ2-1; D is unclear. The CDR3 spans 18 residues. CDR1 and CDR2 (germline): KGHDR, SFDVKD. V lost 1 base and J 0 bases, leaving 15 bases between the germline ends. The CDR3 is CATSDLSFGGSSYNEQFF. CDR3 nucleotides: TGTGCCACCAGTGATTTAAGCTTTGGCGGAAGCTCCTACAATGAGCAGTTCTTC.

This rearrangement joins TRBV7-8 to TRBJ2-3; TRBD2 matches at 12 bases. Trimming took 5 bases from V and 3 from J; bases not matched to a gene: 6. The CDR3 is 16 amino acids. Germline CDR1 SGHVS, CDR2 FQNEAQ. The CDR3 is CASSLPGTSGTDTQYF. In nucleotides, the CDR3 is TGTGCCAGCAGCCTTCCTGGGACTAGCGGGACAGATACGCAGTATTTT. The full variable domain, its missing parts supplied by reference TRBV7-8 and TRBJ2-3, is GAGVSQSPRYKVAKRGQDVALRCDPISGHVSLFWYQQALGQGPEFLTYFQNEAQLDKSGLPSDRFFAERPEGSVSTLKIQRTQQEDSAVYLCASSLPGTSGTDTQYFGPGTRLTVL.

The chain employs TRBV27 and TRBJ1-4, with D perhaps TRBD1 (6 bases). Germline CDR1 MNHEY, CDR2 SMNVEV (reference sequence). CDR3 length: 16 amino acids. V was pared by 8 bases and J by 8 bases, with 24 bases between. DNA of the CDR3: TGTGCCAGCCGGAAAATCGCGGGGGCAGGAGGGGAAAAACTGTTTTTT. Translation gives CASRKIAGAGGEKLFF.

The CDR3 reads CAISDSEGNNEQFF. In DNA, the CDR3 is TGTGCCATCAGTGATTCGGAGGGAAACAATGAGCAGTTCTTC. This chain uses TRBV10-3 with TRBJ2-1; D is possibly TRBD2 (6 bases). The CDR3 is made up of 14 amino acids. Trimming cost V 3 bases and J 5 bases, with 11 bases left between them. The germline CDR1 and CDR2 sequences are ENHRY and SYGVKD.

The V call is TRBV27, the J call TRBJ1-1; 7 bases agree with TRBD1. J lost 1 base, V lost 3 bases, and 5 bases had no gene match. CDR1 MNHEY and CDR2 SMNVEV come from the germline V gene (reference sequence). The CDR3 is 15 amino acids. CDR3 nucleotide sequence: TGTGCCAGCAGTTTTGGCGGGACAGAGAACACTGAAGCTTTCTTT. This gives the protein CASSFGGTENTEAFF.